Shown below are 22 T cell receptor beta chains from a single sample sequenced in a study of blood T cells in healthy people across ages (dated by TCRdb to about 2015). The library came from 5' RACE. Sequencer: Illumina HiSeq 2500. A second PCR of about 6 to 12 cycles was run with a J-beta primer mix and a sample-barcoded 5' primer. The public reads were reprocessed in TCRdb via fastp at Q25 and MiXCR, keeping in-frame beta chains. Each entry merges the rows of one CDR3 protein and shows their most common DNA and genes. The sample table holds about 1,600,000 distinct CDR3 sequences, of which roughly 40% were seen once. The ten largest clonotypes hold 6.5% to 10% of the sample. The source material was blood. The receptors shown here come from a woman aged 18-29 years in good health.

This clonotype was observed a handful of times. The V gene is TRBV5-5, the J gene TRBJ2-1, with D unclear. Judging by the DNA end, TRBJ2-7 fits better; the J call may be wrong. The CDR3 is 14 amino acids. Germline V gene data show CDR1 as SGHKS and CDR2 as YYEKEE (reference sequence). The CDR3 region is CASRRLSSYNEQYF. The CDR3 bases are TGTGCCAGCAGGCGTTTGAGCTCCTACAATGAGCAGTACTTC.

This rearrangement joins TRBV10-3 to TRBJ2-1, with 9 bases aligning to TRBD2. The CDR3 consists of 16 residues. Germline CDR1 reads ENHRY; CDR2 reads SYGVKD. With 4 bases clipped from V and 10 bases from J, the junction kept 14 bases outside the gene matches. CDR3 DNA sequence: TGTGCCATCAGTGCCCCCGGGACTAGCTCCGGACTGGAGCAGTTCTTC. Protein sequence: CAISAPGTSSGLEQFF.

The rearrangement joins TRBV6-2 or TRBV6-3 to TRBJ2-7, with D unresolved. This CDR3 has 13 amino acids. From germline, CDR1 is MNHEY and CDR2 SVGEGT. Trimming cost V 2 bases and J 5 bases, with 10 bases left between them. This CDR3 is CASSYGEINEQYF. CDR3 DNA: TGTGCCAGCAGTTACGGGGAAATTAACGAGCAGTACTTC.

The rearrangement uses TRBV6-6 and TRBJ2-7; 14 positions agree with TRBD2. V dropped 5 bases and J dropped 2; count of bases not matched to a gene: 5. The CDR3 is 16 amino acids. Germline loops: CDR1 MNHNY, CDR2 SVGAGI (reference sequence). The DNA of the CDR3 is TGTGCCAGCAGTCCCGGGACTAGCGGGGGCCCCTACGAGCAGTACTTC. It yields the protein CASSPGTSGGPYEQYF.

In this sample, this clonotype turned up a few times. This chain joins TRBV7-8 and TRBJ1-1; D may be TRBD1 (6 bases). The CDR3 covers 15 residues. Looked up from germline, CDR1 is SGHVS and CDR2 is FQNEAQ. With 5 bases removed from V and 2 bases from J, the gap between germline ends came to 15 bases. The CDR3: CASSKRTQGNTEAFF. CDR3 DNA: TGTGCCAGCAGCAAGAGGACACAGGGTAACACTGAAGCTTTCTTT.

This chain connects TRBV20-1 to TRBJ2-1; D might be TRBD1 (6 bases). Trimming pared 5 bases from V and 3 bases from J, leaving 11 bases between. CDR1 and CDR2 from the germline V gene are DFQATT and SNEGSKA (reference sequence). CDR3 length: 13 residues. Here the CDR3 DNA reads TGCAGTGCTCTACGACAGGACTACAATGAGCAGTTCTTC. Translated: CSALRQDYNEQFF.

This clonotype showed up just a few times. In DNA form, the CDR3 reads TGTGCCAGCAGTCCTGCAGGGCGAGAGACCCAGTACTTC. Translated: CASSPAGRETQYF. The chain links TRBV28 to TRBJ2-5, with D possibly matching TRBD1 (5 bases). This CDR3 comprises 13 residues. Trimming pared 5 bases from V and 4 bases from J, leaving 11 bases between. Germline V gene sequence: CDR1 MDHEN, CDR2 SYDVKM.

The V and J genes are TRBV10-3 and TRBJ2-7; the D gene is possibly TRBD2 (5 bases). Germline V gene data show CDR1 as ENHRY and CDR2 as SYGVKD. V gave up 4 bases and J gave up 7 bases, with 26 bases separating them. This CDR3 is 17 amino acids long. CDR3 sequence (DNA): TGTGCCATCAGTGGGATCGATGGACTTTCCTTGTTAGGGGAGCAGTACTTC. It translates to CAISGIDGLSLLGEQYF.

This clonotype appeared a few times. The chain has TRBV4-1 and TRBJ2-4; 9 positions match TRBD1. The DNA end is more similar to TRBJ2-7, so the J call may be wrong. CDR3 length: 15 residues. The germline gives CDR1 MGHRA, CDR2 YSYEKL. CDR3 loop: CASSHPRQGGYEQYF. CDR3 sequence (DNA): TGCGCCAGCAGCCACCCCAGACAGGGGGGCTACGAGCAGTACTTC.

The chain recombines TRBV7-9 with TRBJ2-3; D unresolved. CDR1 is SEHNR, CDR2 FQNEAQ, per germline (reference sequence). Deletions cut 3 bases from V and 1 base from J, with 17 bases between. The CDR3 is made up of 17 amino acids. For the CDR3, the DNA is TGTGCCAGCAGCTTGACGGAAAAGGGTGCGGGCACAGATACGCAGTATTTT. Translating it yields CASSLTEKGAGTDTQYF. Full variable domain (remainder filled in from reference TRBV7-9 and TRBJ2-3): DTGVSQNPRHKITKRGQNVTFRCDPISEHNRLYWYRQTLGQGPEFLTYFQNEAQLEKSRLLSDRFSAERPKGSFSTLEIQRTEQGDSAMYLCASSLTEKGAGTDTQYFGPGTRLTVL.

The chain is built from TRBV2 and TRBJ2-4; D remains ambiguous. The end of the DNA fits TRBJ2-7 better, so the J call may be wrong. Germline values: CDR1 SNHLY, CDR2 FYNNEI. This CDR3 has 12 residues. CDR3 in amino acids: CASSERSDEQYF. DNA for the CDR3: TGTGCCAGCAGTGAAAGGTCGGACGAGCAGTACTTC.

The CDR3 DNA is TGTGCCAGCAGCTTAGCGCTGAGACTAGATACGCAGTATTTT. Protein sequence: CASSLALRLDTQYF. The chain uses TRBV7-2 and TRBJ2-3; unclear D gene. In germline, CDR1 is SGHTA, CDR2 FQGNSA. The CDR3 runs 14 residues. Trimming took 0 bases from V and 5 from J, leaving 9 bases between them.

This clonotype was seen a few times. The genes are TRBV3-1 and TRBJ1-1, with a possible D match to TRBD1 (5 bases). Trimming took 4 bases from V and 4 from J, leaving 16 bases between them. The V gene's germline CDR1 is LGHDT and CDR2 YNNKEL (reference sequence). This CDR3 has 15 residues. CDR3 in DNA: TGTGCCAGCAGCCCGCGCTCCCGGGGGACCACTGAAGCTTTCTTT. Amino acid sequence: CASSPRSRGTTEAFF.

This clonotype was observed a few times. The chain has TRBV12-3 or TRBV12-4 and TRBJ2-3; 14 bases are shared with TRBD2. This CDR3 contains 18 residues. J lost 3 bases, V lost 9 bases, and 14 bases had no gene match. CDR3 amino acids: CASTLTAGLAGGTDTQYF. DNA of the CDR3: TGTGCCAGTACCCTAACCGCTGGACTAGCGGGGGGAACAGATACGCAGTATTTT.

The rearrangement uses TRBV4-3 and TRBJ2-3, with D possibly matching TRBD1 (7 bases). From germline, CDR1 is LGHNA and CDR2 YSLEER. There are 16 residues in the CDR3. The ends were cut back, 0 bases at V and 5 bases at J, with 15 bases in the middle. In DNA, the CDR3 is TGCGCCAGCAGCCAAGATCTTAGGGGGCGGGGAGATACGCAGTATTTT. Translated, it gives CASSQDLRGRGDTQYF.

This clonotype came up a few times. The V and J genes are TRBV12-3 or TRBV12-4 and TRBJ2-7, with D maybe TRBD1 (5 bases). Trimming removed 6 bases from V and 0 bases from J, with 18 bases in between. The CDR3 totals 16 residues. The CDR3 here is CASSPRMGLSSYEQYF. CDR3 nucleotides: TGTGCCAGCAGCCCTCGAATGGGGCTCAGCTCCTACGAGCAGTACTTC.

The chain links TRBV6-1 to TRBJ2-1; 13 bases agree with TRBD2. Germline V gene sequence: CDR1 MNHNS, CDR2 SASEGT. V gave up 7 bases and J gave up 7 bases; unmatched junction bases: 7. The CDR3 totals 15 residues. The CDR3: CASTRGLAGANEQFF. In nucleotides, the CDR3 is TGTGCCAGCACCCGAGGACTAGCGGGAGCGAATGAGCAGTTCTTC.

This chain links TRBV20-1 with TRBJ1-5, with D maybe TRBD1 (6 bases). V was pared by 3 bases and J by 0 bases, with 15 bases between. The CDR3 runs 16 residues. In germline, CDR1 is DFQATT, CDR2 SNEGSKA (reference sequence). The CDR3 sequence: CSARVEGDYSNQPQHF. CDR3 DNA sequence: TGCAGTGCTAGGGTCGAGGGGGATTATAGCAATCAGCCCCAGCATTTT.

The rearrangement uses TRBV2 and TRBJ2-1, with D possibly being TRBD2 (6 bases). This CDR3 is 13 amino acids long. CDR1 SNHLY and CDR2 FYNNEI come from the germline V gene. Trimming stripped 2 bases from V and 12 bases from J, with 14 bases between. The CDR3 DNA sequence: TGTGCCAGCAGTGAAAAGGAGGGAACTGGGCAGTTCTTC. Translating it yields CASSEKEGTGQFF.

Comment on this clonotype: The junction departs from the called germline gene at one end, perhaps through a read error. V usage is TRBV5-1 and J usage is TRBJ2-7; 12 bases agree with TRBD2. Germline loops: CDR1 SGHRS, CDR2 YFSETQ. The CDR3 is 18 amino acids. CDR3 sequence: CASSGLAGPLSSYNEQYF. CDR3 sequence (DNA): TGTGCCAGCAGCGGACTAGCGGGACCACTGAGCTCCTACAATGAGCAGTACTTC.

Turning to this clonotype: A much bigger clone sits one base away, suggesting this may be a read error. The rearrangement joins TRBV4-2 to TRBJ1-2; tentative D call: TRBD1 (6 bases). Trimming took 0 bases from V and 8 from J, leaving 13 bases between them. The CDR3 has 14 amino acids. CDR1 and CDR2 (germline): LGHNA, YNFKEQ. CDR3: CASSQDLRGNGYTF. The CDR3 DNA is TGTGCCAGCAGCCAAGATCTCAGGGGCAACGGCTACACCTTC.

The chain uses TRBV12-3 or TRBV12-4 and TRBJ2-3, with D tentatively TRBD2 (5 bases). With 6 bases removed from V and 2 bases from J, the gap between germline ends came to 21 bases. The CDR3 extends over 17 amino acids. CDR3 loop: CASSPPLSARYTDTQYF. In nucleotides, the CDR3 is TGTGCCAGCAGCCCCCCCCTTAGCGCGAGGTACACAGATACGCAGTATTTT.